This paragraph covers one T cell receptor beta chain sequence. No antigen is known for it. CDR3 size: 15 residues. Germline CDR1 reads SGHNT; CDR2 reads YYREEE (reference sequence). This record belongs to a study of CXCR3-negative and CXCR3-positive naive CD8 T cells. Whole-study results and caveats: More hydrophobic TRB CDR3s were found in CXCR3-positive naive cells than in CXCR3-negative naive cells. Whereas both naive subsets had comparably high diversity, memory CD8+ cells had much lower diversity.

UMI labels and 5' RACE were used to prepare the TRB cDNA libraries. One entry per CDR3 protein, without DNA, is what TCRdb gives after re-calling the 5' RACE reads. This table holds around 150,000 distinct CDR3 sequences. The sequenced sample was naive CXCR3+ CD8+ T cells from blood. Subset described: CD45RO-CCR7+CD27+CD95- naive CD8+ T cells expressing CXCR3 (TNR3+). The origin of this receptor is a human donor in good health. Some clones in this sample may be carry-over from other donors' samples. The V gene is TRBV5-4, the J gene TRBJ2-1; TCRdb outputs TRBD1, but without DNA this stays unchecked. The CDR3 spells CASSSPGGGTNEQFF. Variable domain in full (rest from reference TRBV5-4 and TRBJ2-1): ETGVTQSPTHLIKTRGQQVTLRCSSQSGHNTVSWYQQALGQGPQFIFQYYREEENGRGNFPPRFSGLQFPNYSSELNVNALELDDSALYLCASSSPGGGTNEQFFGPGTRLTVL.